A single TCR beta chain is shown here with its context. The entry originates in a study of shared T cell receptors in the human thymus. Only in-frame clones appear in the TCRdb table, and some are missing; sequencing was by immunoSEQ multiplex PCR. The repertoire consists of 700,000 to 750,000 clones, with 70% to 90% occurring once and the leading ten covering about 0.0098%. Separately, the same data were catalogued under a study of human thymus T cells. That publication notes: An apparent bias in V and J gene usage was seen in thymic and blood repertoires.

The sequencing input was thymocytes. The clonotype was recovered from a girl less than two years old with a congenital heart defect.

The CDR3 spells CASSSGFLNTEAFF. In DNA form, the CDR3 reads TGTGCCAGCAGCTCGGGGTTTCTGAACACTGAAGCTTTCTTT. This rearrangement joins TRBV7-2 to TRBJ1-1, with D unclear. The CDR3 contains 14 residues. V was clipped by 4 bases and J by 0 bases, with 9 bases between them. CDR1 SGHTA and CDR2 FQGNSA come from the germline V gene.